The T cell receptor (beta chain) described here comes from a study of vaccination effects on CD4 cells after COVID-19. Study-wide background: The median interval between the second dose and post-vaccine sampling was 72 days. Overall study findings and caveats: The vaccine-induced clones of healthy vaccinees included only 1 of 255 that cross-reacted with common cold coronaviruses.

This clone has only a few counts. Its specificity is unknown. Having been cultured for approximately ten days, the cells underwent CD4+ T cell isolation. Participants got two doses of BNT162b2 or mRNA-1273 vaccine. Nobody among the vaccine recipients had prior SARS-CoV-2 infection (nucleocapsid antibodies were negative). V was trimmed by 5 bases and J by 5 bases, leaving 12 bases between them. CDR1 is SNHLY, CDR2 FYNNEI, per germline. This CDR3 comprises 13 residues. Generated by immunoSEQ multiplex PCR, the TCRdb table keeps only in-frame clones and is missing some. The repertoire holds around 62,000 clones, 74% seen once, with around 2.4% in the top ten.

The sequence was obtained from a human donor who received a COVID-19 vaccine. The sequencing used CD4+ T cells from PBMCs cultured without peptide, collected after COVID-19 vaccination. The J gene is TRBJ1-1, the V gene TRBV2; D ambiguous. CDR3 in amino acids: CASSLIGQTEAFF. The CDR3 bases are TGTGCCAGCAGTCTCATTGGGCAGACTGAAGCTTTCTTT.